The 9 T cell receptor beta chains presented below share a single source sample, sequenced in a study of T cell repertoires in cytomegalovirus infection. Each CDR3 protein gets one entry after TCRdb re-called the reads with MiXCR. The sample has about 530,000 distinct CDR3 sequences; 26% are singletons. Material for sequencing was PBMCs. All receptors derive from a human donor in good health (CMV status not recorded). Some clones in this sample may be carry-over from other donors' samples.

The genes are TRBV6-5 and TRBJ2-3; D ambiguous. The CDR3 runs to 15 residues. Germline CDR1 is MNHEY and CDR2 is SVGAGI. Trimming shortened V by 1 base and J by 3 bases, and 11 bases separated the two germline ends. CDR3 sequence reads: CASSYFGAGTDTQYF. The CDR3 DNA is TGTGCCAGCAGTTACTTCGGTGCTGGGACAGATACGCAGTATTTT.

This chain connects TRBV4-3 to TRBJ2-1; 9 bases line up with TRBD2. The CDR3 covers 17 residues. CDR1 and CDR2 (germline): LGHNA, YSLEER. The V segment lost 0 bases and the J segment 4 bases; nucleotides outside the gene matches: 7. The DNA for the CDR3 is TGCGCCAGCAGCCAAGATCTAGGGACTAGCATTTACAATGAGCAGTTCTTC. Its translation is CASSQDLGTSIYNEQFF.

This clonotype appeared a few times. The CDR3 here is CASRASGGRNYGYTF. CDR3 DNA sequence: TGTGCCAGCAGAGCCTCGGGTGGACGGAACTATGGCTACACCTTC. This sequence joins TRBV6-2 or TRBV6-3 and TRBJ1-2; D is undetermined. The CDR3 runs to 15 residues. V was shortened by 6 bases and J by 2 bases, with 16 bases between the two germline ends. Germline-derived CDR1 and CDR2 are MNHEY and SVGEGT.

The chain joins TRBV7-9 to TRBJ1-5, with unresolved D. Trimming shortened V by 5 bases and J by 3 bases, and 17 bases separated the two germline ends. Germline V gene lookup returns CDR1 SEHNR and CDR2 FQNEAQ (reference sequence). CDR3 length: 16 amino acids. The CDR3 sequence is CASSTTLDGYNQPQHF. The CDR3 DNA reads TGTGCCAGCAGCACTACTCTAGACGGATACAATCAGCCCCAGCATTTT.

This clonotype was seen a few times. The V gene is TRBV28, the J gene TRBJ2-2, with TRBD2 as a possible D gene (6 bases). Trimming removed 7 bases at V and 2 bases at J, with 14 bases between. The CDR3 runs to 15 residues. The germline V gene has CDR1 MDHEN and CDR2 SYDVKM. The CDR3 reads CASIRVAGNTGELFF. The CDR3 coding sequence is TGTGCCAGCATCCGGGTGGCGGGAAACACCGGGGAGCTGTTTTTT.

This chain joins TRBV29-1 and TRBJ1-2, with TRBD1 identical over 9 bases. Germline-derived CDR1 and CDR2 are SQVTM and ANQGSEA. The CDR3 loop spans 14 amino acids. V lost 7 bases to trimming and J lost 8 bases; unmatched junction nucleotides: 14. CDR3 residues: CSGSPGQGTLGYTF. Written as DNA, the CDR3 is TGCAGCGGGTCTCCGGGACAGGGAACTCTCGGCTACACCTTC.

This clonotype was seen at least ten times. The rearrangement links TRBV6-2 or TRBV6-3 to TRBJ2-2, with D possibly matching TRBD1 (6 bases). CDR3 size: 13 residues. V shed 5 bases and J shed 4 bases, with 8 bases lying between them. In germline, CDR1 is MNHEY, CDR2 SVGEGT. The CDR3 loop reads CASSNRVTGELFF. In DNA form, the CDR3 reads TGTGCCAGCAGTAACAGGGTCACCGGGGAGCTGTTTTTT.

The V gene is TRBV6-5, the J gene TRBJ2-1, with TRBD2 matching over 16 bases. V trimming: 6 bases; J trimming: 8 bases; junction bases outside the gene matches: 10. This CDR3 spans 17 amino acids. The germline CDR1 and CDR2 sequences are MNHEY and SVGAGI. The CDR3 here is CASSQGLAGGGRDEQFF. In DNA form, the CDR3 reads TGTGCCAGCAGCCAGGGACTAGCGGGAGGGGGTAGGGATGAGCAGTTCTTC.

This clonotype was detected many times. V gene TRBV7-8 combines with J gene TRBJ1-1, with D perhaps matching TRBD1 (6 bases). The CDR3 sequence is 15 residues long. CDR1 and CDR2 from the germline V gene are SGHVS and FQNEAQ. The V and J ends lost 6 bases and 2 bases respectively, with 16 bases between them. The CDR3: CASSLGRGGNTEAFF. The CDR3 coding sequence is TGTGCCAGCAGTCTTGGTAGGGGGGGCAACACTGAAGCTTTCTTT.